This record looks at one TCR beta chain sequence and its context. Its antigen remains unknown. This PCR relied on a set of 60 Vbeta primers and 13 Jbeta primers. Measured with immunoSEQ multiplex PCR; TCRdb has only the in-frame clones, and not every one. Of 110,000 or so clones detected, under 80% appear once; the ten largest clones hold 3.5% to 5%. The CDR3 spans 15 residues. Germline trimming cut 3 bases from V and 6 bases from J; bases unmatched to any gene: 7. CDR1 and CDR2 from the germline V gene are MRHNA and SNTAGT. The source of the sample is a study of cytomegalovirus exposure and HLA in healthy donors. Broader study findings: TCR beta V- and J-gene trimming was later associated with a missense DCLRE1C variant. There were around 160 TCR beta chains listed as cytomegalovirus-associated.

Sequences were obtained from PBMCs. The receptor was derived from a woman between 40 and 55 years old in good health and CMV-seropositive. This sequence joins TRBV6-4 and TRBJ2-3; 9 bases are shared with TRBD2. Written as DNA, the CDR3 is TGTGCCAGCAGTGATATAGCGGGAGCAGGCGATACGCAGTATTTT. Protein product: CASSDIAGAGDTQYF.